This T cell receptor beta chain was sequenced during a study of blood T cells in healthy people across ages. This CDR3 region has 12 residues. V was shortened by 10 bases and J by 4 bases, with 11 bases between the two germline ends. The germline V gene encodes CDR1 MDHEN and CDR2 SYDVKM. Remarks on this clonotype: What it binds is unknown.

The study's findings and limits: Age showed a roughly linear inverse relationship with TCR beta diversity per million T cells.

Sample-barcoded 5' priming and a J-beta primer mix drove a second PCR of roughly 6 to 12 cycles. TCRdb re-derived calls from the 5' RACE reads in MiXCR, one entry per CDR3 protein. The table includes about 800,000 distinct CDR3 sequences, approximately 25% detected once. A further study also used this sample, focusing on T cells of mothers and their children. That paper states: Nine systemically healthy Caucasian donors: three mothers, six children.

The sample taken for sequencing was blood. The source of this sequence is a boy younger than 18 in good health. This chain uses TRBV28 with TRBJ2-1, with D unresolved. The CDR3 DNA sequence: TGTGCCATCCACGGGCCATACAATGAGCAGTTCTTC. Protein product: CAIHGPYNEQFF.